The clone carrying this T cell receptor (beta chain) was detected only once. The antigen is undetermined. CDR3 length equals 13 residues. Trimming removed 5 bases at V and 0 bases at J, with 6 bases between. The germline gives CDR1 MNHNY, CDR2 SVGAGI (reference sequence). This sample was included in a study of cytomegalovirus exposure and HLA in healthy donors. Study-wide results and limits: In a later analysis, HLA-associated TCR beta chains were more clonally expanded than equally common others. According to an earlier analysis, most TCR beta V segments yielded productive rearrangements about 90% or about 30% of the time.

PCR was performed using 60 Vbeta and 13 Jbeta primers. Generated by immunoSEQ multiplex PCR, the TCRdb table keeps only in-frame clones and is missing some. Of 150,000 to 160,000 clones listed, roughly 84% were seen once; the top ten hold about 2.1%. The chain combines TRBV6-6 with TRBJ2-3; D gene unclear. The TCR sequence derives from a woman aged 18 to 35 in good health and CMV-seronegative. Sequencing input: PBMCs. The CDR3 is CASSRASTDTQYF. CDR3 bases: TGTGCCAGCAGTAGAGCTAGCACAGATACGCAGTATTTT.